This T cell receptor (beta chain) was identified during a study of blood T cell repertoires in COVID-19 (dated by TCRdb to 2020 to 2022). At the level of the whole study: Samples from collaborators originated in the United States, Italy and Spain and spanned both the acute and convalescent phases of COVID-19. The repertoires were made available in a free public database intended to serve as a resource for research on the immune response to SARS-CoV-2. Sample metadata almost always included a de-identified subject ID, COVID-19 status, age in years and sex. The material from the prospective study consisted of cDNA or gDNA derived from T cells, B-cell-depleted T cells, or PBMCs. The samples were drawn from the first 160 participants of the ongoing ImmuneRACE study and from 950 to 1,500 subjects provided by 6 global collaborators. Where HLA class I and class II types were available, the types were taken from metadata supplied by the sample provider, not from assay-based typing. Subjects who had been exposed to COVID-19, were actively infected with it, or had recovered from it provided the deeply sampled blood TCRbeta repertoires that made up the dataset. Beyond this particular receptor, the publication reports: Clinical and demographic metadata were provided uncurated, with the amount varying by source and participant.

Participants in the prospective study were aged roughly 18 to 100 years, lived in some 24 United States geographic areas, and enrolled through a virtual design. In the prospective study, cohorts were assigned on the basis of participant-reported clinical history obtained from a screening survey and a study questionnaire. In the prospective study, mobile phlebotomists collected whole blood, serum and a nasopharyngeal or oropharyngeal swab from each participant. Over a roughly 2-month period, participants in the prospective study had the option of providing additional blood draws and questionnaires. Before DNA extraction, blood samples from the prospective study were shipped at room temperature or frozen. Comment on this clone: Its target antigen remains unknown. One base away there is no much larger clone; base qualities are not given.

TCRbeta CDR3 regions were amplified from genomic DNA by means of the immunoSEQ Assay, a bias-controlled multiplex PCR. On the study's bioinformatics: Within the assay, amplification of reference gene primers was used to estimate how many nucleated cells each sample contained. Sequence reads were collapsed and filtered to measure the absolute abundance of every unique TCRbeta CDR3 rearrangement. For each sample, productive Simpson clonality was calculated as the square root of Simpson's diversity index across productive rearrangements. TCRdb's version of the immuneACCESS table is confined to in-frame rearrangements and falls short of the full clone set. An unresolved V gene accounts for under half of the shortfall where checked; the remainder is of unknown origin. The V and J calls and the clone size are those of that table, but D and trimming were determined from the DNA. Within this sample are approximately 150,000 clones, with around 85% of them counted one time only. Around 5.3% of the sample is in the top ten clones.

From the germline V gene, CDR1 is SNHLY and CDR2 is FYNNEI. V trim: 5 bases; J trim: 9 bases; unmatched bases: 8. From the cysteine through the phenylalanine, the CDR3 covers 15 amino acids. The read is trimmed to its CDR3 DNA, 45 bases read in frame from base 1. The clonotype comes from a woman aged 40 to 50 with acute COVID-19. The sequenced material came from PBMCs or T cells enriched from blood (not recorded which). Here the chain combines TRBV2 and TRBJ2-1, and 12 junctional nucleotides match TRBD2. The CDR3 reads as follows: CASSPSGRANSEQFF. The DNA is as follows: TGTGCCAGCAGTCCTAGCGGGAGGGCCAACAGTGAGCAGTTCTTC.